This passage covers 20 T cell receptor beta chains from one sample sequenced in a study of PD-L1 blockade in urothelial cancer. The time point is: peripheral blood 6 weeks after treatment start. Libraries were prepared by immunoSEQ multiplex PCR; TCRdb keeps only in-frame clonotypes and omits some of them. The repertoire holds 100,000 to 150,000 clones, with about 82% as singletons. Here the sequenced sample was PBMCs, taken around atezolizumab (anti-PD-L1) treatment. These receptors were collected from a man aged 50 to 60 with urothelial cancer.

This clone was found once. The J gene is TRBJ1-6, the V gene TRBV30, with a tentative D call TRBD1 (6 bases). The V end was cut by 8 bases, the J end by 7 bases, with 27 bases between. The CDR3 extends over 17 amino acids. Germline lookup yields CDR1 GTSNPN and CDR2 SVGIG (reference sequence). The CDR3, as DNA: TGTGCCCCCCCTACAGGGCCCCTAATTACACGGAATTCACCCCTCCACTTT. Translation: CAPPTGPLITRNSPLHF.

The chain employs TRBV7-9 and TRBJ2-2; the D gene is possibly TRBD1 (5 bases). This CDR3 has 16 amino acids. V was trimmed by 1 base and J by 6 bases, leaving 15 bases between them. Germline CDR1 and CDR2: SEHNR and FQNEAQ (reference sequence). The CDR3 region is CASSLEGMLKAGELFF. As DNA, the CDR3 is TGTGCCAGCAGCTTAGAGGGGATGTTAAAGGCCGGGGAGCTGTTTTTT.

This rearrangement joins TRBV2 to TRBJ2-7; 8 nucleotides align to TRBD2. Germline trimming cut 4 bases from V and 3 bases from J; bases unmatched to any gene: 5. The germline V gene has CDR1 SNHLY and CDR2 FYNNEI. The CDR3 contains 14 residues. CDR3: CASSVDGRGYEQYF. For the CDR3, the DNA is TGTGCCAGCAGTGTCGACGGGAGGGGCTACGAGCAGTACTTC.

V is TRBV4-1 and J is TRBJ2-1; D is uncertain. The germline gives CDR1 MGHRA, CDR2 YSYEKL. The CDR3 has 15 amino acids. Trimming stripped 0 bases from V and 9 bases from J, with 15 bases between. The CDR3 DNA follows: TGCGCCAGCAGCCAAGAGCCATTTTTTGCGAGTGAGCAGTTCTTC. It codes for CASSQEPFFASEQFF.

To note about this clone: Other DNA sequences in the same sample also yield this CDR3. The chain links TRBV28 to TRBJ1-2; the D gene is possibly TRBD1 (6 bases). Germline V lookup: CDR1 MDHEN, CDR2 SYDVKM. V dropped 5 bases and J dropped 2 bases, with 9 bases sitting between them. This CDR3 contains 13 residues. CDR3 bases: TGTGCCAGCAGTCTACAGGGAAACTATGGCTACACCTTC. Its translation: CASSLQGNYGYTF.

This clone has only one observation. The chain uses TRBV5-1 and TRBJ2-2; the match to TRBD1 covers 9 bases. V was clipped by 5 bases and J by 4 bases; unmatched bases: 9. The CDR3 is 16 residues long. CDR1 is SGHRS, CDR2 YFSETQ, per germline. The CDR3 reads CASRVGQGRITGELFF. DNA of the CDR3: TGCGCCAGCAGGGTAGGACAGGGGCGAATCACCGGGGAGCTGTTTTTT.

The chain links TRBV11-2 to TRBJ2-1, with TRBD2 identical over 15 bases. The CDR3 runs to 15 residues. The ends lost 5 bases at V and 8 bases at J; junction bases unmatched: 4. CDR1 SGHAT and CDR2 FQNNGV come from the germline V gene. The CDR3 reads CASSHGTSGRHEQFF. Written as DNA, the CDR3 is TGTGCCAGCAGCCACGGGACTAGCGGGAGGCATGAGCAGTTCTTC.

J is TRBJ2-1 and V is TRBV5-1; the D gene is possibly TRBD2 (5 bases). The CDR3 is 16 residues long. Germline CDR1 SGHRS, CDR2 YFSETQ. Trimming took off 4 bases at V and 6 bases at J, with 20 bases between the two ends. In nucleotides, the CDR3 is TGCGCCAGCAGCCCAGGAGGCTCTGTCGTTGGCAATGAGCAGTTCTTC. It is translated as CASSPGGSVVGNEQFF.

The CDR3 loop is CASSLAAGMETQYF. The DNA for the CDR3 is TGTGCCAGCAGCTTAGCCGCAGGGATGGAGACCCAGTACTTC. J is TRBJ2-5 and V is TRBV7-9; D possibly corresponds to TRBD1 (5 bases). Germline values: CDR1 SEHNR, CDR2 FQNEAQ (reference sequence). The CDR3 contains 14 residues. V was trimmed by 0 bases and J by 5 bases, leaving 10 bases between them. Variable domain in full (rest from reference TRBV7-9 and TRBJ2-5): DTGVSQNPRHKITKRGQNVTFRCDPISEHNRLYWYRQTLGQGPEFLTYFQNEAQLEKSRLLSDRFSAERPKGSFSTLEIQRTEQGDSAMYLCASSLAAGMETQYFGPGTRLLVL.

As concerns this clone: The sample holds other DNA sequences that translate to the same CDR3. The chain links TRBV2 to TRBJ2-7, with D tentatively TRBD2 (5 bases). Germline assignment: CDR1 SNHLY and CDR2 FYNNEI. The CDR3 length is 12 residues. V dropped 6 bases and J dropped 0 bases, with 6 bases sitting between them. CDR3 amino acids: CASSRDSYEQYF. The CDR3 nucleotides read TGTGCCAGCAGCCGGGACTCCTACGAGCAGTACTTC.

The chain links TRBV15 to TRBJ1-2; 7 positions match TRBD1. Losses at the gene ends were 0 bases for V and 6 bases for J; bases not matched to a gene: 13. Germline V lookup: CDR1 LNHNV, CDR2 YYDKDF (reference sequence). The CDR3 runs 17 residues. CDR3 DNA: TGTGCCACCAGCAGAGATACAGGGGAGAGGAGCACAGATGGCTACACCTTC. Translated: CATSRDTGERSTDGYTF.

The CDR3 is CASSLRQGAETQYF. CDR3 DNA: TGTGCCAGCAGTCTTCGACAGGGGGCCGAGACCCAGTACTTC. This chain joins TRBV27 and TRBJ2-5; 10 bases align to TRBD1. The germline CDR1 and CDR2 sequences are MNHEY and SMNVEV (reference sequence). Trimming cost V 5 bases and J 5 bases; bases outside gene matches: 5. The CDR3 sequence is 14 residues long.

V gene TRBV28 combines with J gene TRBJ1-2, with 8 bases identical to TRBD1. CDR1 is MDHEN, CDR2 SYDVKM, per germline. The CDR3 is made up of 16 amino acids. V gave up 2 bases and J gave up 4 bases; unmatched junction bases: 9. The CDR3 DNA reads as TGTGCCAGCAGTTTAGGGAGCAGACAGGGGTTCTATGGCTACACCTTC. Amino acids: CASSLGSRQGFYGYTF.

V gene TRBV10-3 combines with J gene TRBJ1-5; D possibly corresponds to TRBD1 (5 bases). With 10 bases removed from V and 3 bases from J, the gap between germline ends came to 13 bases. Germline V gene sequence: CDR1 ENHRY, CDR2 SYGVKD. The CDR3 is made up of 13 amino acids. The CDR3 region has the DNA TGTGCCAGTGGGGCTGCTGTCAATCAGCCCCAGCATTTT. Protein sequence: CASGAAVNQPQHF.

The chain carries TRBV10-3 and TRBJ2-1; TRBD1 might be the D (6 bases). The germline CDR1 and CDR2 sequences are ENHRY and SYGVKD. Trimming removed 2 bases at V and 6 bases at J, with 17 bases between. This CDR3 is built from 16 residues. The CDR3 loop reads CAISEGGRGRFNEQFF. The CDR3 nucleotides are TGTGCCATCAGTGAGGGCGGCAGGGGCCGTTTCAATGAGCAGTTCTTC.

This clone was seen a handful of times. Additional DNA sequences in this sample encode the identical CDR3. This chain links TRBV2 with TRBJ2-1, with a possible D match to TRBD2 (5 bases). This CDR3 contains 15 residues. With 6 bases removed from V and 0 bases from J, the gap between germline ends came to 12 bases. Germline CDR1 is SNHLY and CDR2 is FYNNEI. The CDR3 nucleotides read TGTGCCAGCAGAGGCGAGGGCAGCTCCTACAATGAGCAGTTCTTC. Encoded protein: CASRGEGSSYNEQFF.

This chain uses TRBV15 with TRBJ1-5; the match to TRBD1 covers 10 bases. In germline, CDR1 is LNHNV, CDR2 YYDKDF (reference sequence). J lost 3 bases, V lost 3 bases, and 2 bases had no gene match. There are 15 residues in the CDR3. Here the CDR3 reads CATSRGQGINQPQHF. The CDR3 region has the DNA TGTGCCACCAGCAGGGGACAGGGGATCAATCAGCCCCAGCATTTT.

The chain joins TRBV30 to TRBJ1-5; D possibly corresponds to TRBD1 (5 bases). The CDR3 spans 16 residues. V was pared by 1 base and J by 4 bases, with 17 bases between. Germline CDR1 GTSNPN, CDR2 SVGIG (reference sequence). The CDR3: CAWSGGGGQGNQPQHF. For the CDR3, the DNA is TGTGCCTGGAGTGGGGGGGGAGGTCAGGGTAATCAGCCCCAGCATTTT.

This chain uses TRBV7-9 with TRBJ2-3; perhaps TRBD2 as D (6 bases). The CDR3 has 16 residues. Germline V gene lookup returns CDR1 SEHNR and CDR2 FQNEAQ (reference sequence). The ends were cut back, 1 base at V and 2 bases at J, with 13 bases in the middle. The CDR3 DNA reads TGTGCCAGCAGCTTAGGGGCGGGATATACCACAGATACGCAGTATTTT. Translated, it gives CASSLGAGYTTDTQYF.

This chain links TRBV11-2 with TRBJ2-5, with TRBD1 identical over 7 bases. After removal of 5 bases from V and 5 bases from J, the junction contained 8 bases not matched to a gene. The CDR3 is 14 residues long. Per germline, CDR1 SGHAT and CDR2 FQNNGV. CDR3 sequence: CASSQPTGRETQYF. The CDR3 region has the DNA TGTGCCAGCAGCCAACCGACAGGGCGGGAGACCCAGTACTTC.